The 17 T cell receptor beta chains below were found in one sample sequenced in a study of CD8+ T cells in alopecia areata (dated by TCRdb to 2016 to 2019). Interpreted using the paper, the time point label stands for: baseline before oral tofacitinib. Receptors were amplified or captured by the immunoSEQ multiplex PCR assay. RNA was extracted from all samples and reverse transcribed into cDNA, which served as template for TCR sequencing. TCRdb stores this immuneACCESS table with in-frame sequences only. Part of the clones is absent; in the studies checked, under half of the shortfall reflects unresolved V genes, and no reason is known for the rest. The sample records about 140,000 clones, about half of which are singletons. Clones ranked in the top ten supply more than 0.95% of the sample. Sequenced here: CD4+ T cells sorted from blood, sampled at week 0. Receptor source: a human donor with alopecia areata.

V and J are TRBV4-2 and TRBJ2-4, with TRBD1 matching over 7 bases. The CDR3 has 17 amino acids. Germline trimming cut 1 base from V and 0 bases from J; bases unmatched to any gene: 6. In germline, CDR1 is LGHNA, CDR2 YNFKEQ. CDR3 in DNA: TGTGCCAGCAGCCAAGCTAGGGACAGCGGAGCCAAAAACATTCAGTACTTC. Its protein is CASSQARDSGAKNIQYF.

The rearrangement uses TRBV28 and TRBJ2-3; 7 bases fit TRBD2. The CDR3 covers 13 residues. Germline V gene data show CDR1 as MDHEN and CDR2 as SYDVKM. The trim removed 10 bases at V and 2 bases at J, leaving 6 bases unmatched. The CDR3 nucleotides are TGTGCCATCATGGGGGGGGACACAGATACGCAGTATTTT. It specifies CAIMGGDTDTQYF.

The V and J genes are TRBV7-8 and TRBJ1-5; D ambiguous. There are 16 residues in the CDR3. CDR1 is SGHVS and CDR2 is FQNEAQ in the germline V gene. Trimming pared 0 bases from V and 3 bases from J, leaving 12 bases between. In DNA form, the CDR3 reads TGTGCCAGCAGCTTAGCCTCGATGCAGACCAATCAGCCCCAGCATTTT. This codes for CASSLASMQTNQPQHF.

The chain couples TRBV29-1 to TRBJ1-1, with D tentatively TRBD1 (5 bases). CDR1 is SQVTM and CDR2 is ANQGSEA in the germline V gene. V shed 4 bases and J shed 4 bases, with 13 bases lying between them. This CDR3 is built from 13 residues. The CDR3: CSVASRAGTEAFF. CDR3 DNA sequence: TGCAGCGTTGCATCCAGGGCGGGCACTGAAGCTTTCTTT.

V usage is TRBV7-2 and J usage is TRBJ2-7; 10 bases map to TRBD1. V trimming: 5 bases; J trimming: 3 bases; junction bases outside the gene matches: 7. CDR3 length: 15 amino acids. Germline-derived CDR1 and CDR2 are SGHTA and FQGNSA. The DNA of the CDR3 is TGTGCCAGCAGCCAATTCGGACAGGGGGTCTACGAGCAGTACTTC. As protein: CASSQFGQGVYEQYF.

The sample holds a few counts of this clone. The V gene is TRBV9, the J gene TRBJ2-7, with unresolved D. Trimming removed 0 bases from V and 6 bases from J, with 13 bases in between. The CDR3 consists of 14 residues. Germline values: CDR1 SGDLS, CDR2 YYNGEE. This chain's CDR3 is CASSVEVEGGEQYF. Here the CDR3 DNA reads TGTGCCAGCAGCGTAGAGGTCGAAGGCGGCGAGCAGTACTTC. The whole variable domain, remainder taken from reference TRBV9 and TRBJ2-7, is DSGVTQTPKHLITATGQRVTLRCSPRSGDLSVYWYQQSLDQGLQFLIQYYNGEERAKGNILERFSAQQFPDLHSELNLSSLELGDSALYFCASSVEVEGGEQYFGPGTRLTVT.

This clone was observed a handful of times. This chain links TRBV29-1 with TRBJ2-3; no clear D gene. This CDR3 region has 12 residues. Germline lookup yields CDR1 SQVTM and CDR2 ANQGSEA. V shed 6 bases and J shed 2 bases, with 9 bases lying between them. The CDR3 protein is CSVTRPTDTQYF. The CDR3 region has the DNA TGCAGCGTGACTCGACCCACAGATACGCAGTATTTT.

The rearrangement uses TRBV4-2 and TRBJ1-2; D might be TRBD1 (5 bases). V lost 1 base and J lost 4, with 7 bases in between. The CDR3 loop spans 13 amino acids. Germline CDR1 reads LGHNA; CDR2 reads YNFKEQ. The CDR3 region has the DNA TGTGCCAGCAGCCAAGGGGGCCTCTATGGCTACACCTTC. Translation gives CASSQGGLYGYTF.

The chain has TRBV29-1 and TRBJ1-1; 8 bases fit TRBD1. The junction had 6 bases not matched to a gene; V was cut back by 6 bases and J by 0 bases. The CDR3 covers 14 residues. The germline V gene has CDR1 SQVTM and CDR2 ANQGSEA. CDR3 in amino acids: CSVGGQGVNTEAFF. CDR3 in DNA: TGCAGCGTCGGAGGACAGGGTGTGAACACTGAAGCTTTCTTT. The full variable domain, with the rest looked up from reference TRBV29-1 and TRBJ1-1, is SAVISQKPSRDICQRGTSLTIQCQVDSQVTMMFWYRQQPGQSLTLIATANQGSEATYESGFVIDKFPISRPNLTFSTLTVSNMSPEDSSIYLCSVGGQGVNTEAFFGQGTRLTVV.

The rearrangement uses TRBV29-1 and TRBJ2-7; no clear D. Germline lookup yields CDR1 SQVTM and CDR2 ANQGSEA. Deletions cut 8 bases from V and 7 bases from J, with 15 bases between. This CDR3 has 11 residues. Written as DNA, the CDR3 is TGCAGCCTTGCTCGAGTAGGGGAGCAGTACTTC. Translating gives CSLARVGEQYF.

The gene calls are TRBV25-1 and TRBJ1-4; 7 nucleotides agree with TRBD1. Losses at the gene ends were 3 bases for V and 6 bases for J; bases not matched to a gene: 7. The CDR3 totals 15 residues. Looked up from germline, CDR1 is MGHDK and CDR2 is SYGVNS. CDR3: CASSDPTGAHEKLFF. The CDR3 nucleotides are TGTGCCAGCAGTGACCCAACAGGGGCCCATGAAAAACTGTTTTTT.

This chain joins TRBV29-1 and TRBJ2-7; 7 bases map to TRBD1. J was trimmed by 5 bases and V by 4 bases; bases with no gene match: 8. CDR1 SQVTM and CDR2 ANQGSEA come from the germline V gene. CDR3 length: 13 amino acids. The DNA for the CDR3 is TGCAGCGTTGGGAGACAGGGATACAACGAGCAGTACTTC. It codes for CSVGRQGYNEQYF.

The chain recombines TRBV7-8 with TRBJ2-7, with TRBD2 matching 13 bases. The CDR3 is 18 amino acids. The V and J ends lost 5 bases and 11 bases, in that order; junction bases with no gene match: 21. Germline-derived CDR1 and CDR2 are SGHVS and FQNEAQ. This chain's CDR3 is CASSTNPLLAGGILLEYF. The CDR3 region has the DNA TGTGCCAGCAGCACCAACCCACTACTAGCGGGGGGGATTCTGTTGGAGTACTTC.

This clone has a handful of counts. The rearrangement joins TRBV7-9 to TRBJ2-1; D unresolved. This CDR3 spans 19 amino acids. CDR1 SEHNR and CDR2 FQNEAQ come from the germline V gene (reference sequence). V lost 5 bases and J 4 bases, leaving 27 bases between the germline ends. CDR3 DNA: TGTGCCAGCAGCCCAGCTCTTGTTCCACAATCCCCCCGTTACAATGAGCAGTTCTTC. Translating it yields CASSPALVPQSPRYNEQFF.

The rearrangement uses TRBV28 and TRBJ2-5, with D hard to call. Per the germline V gene, CDR1 is MDHEN and CDR2 is SYDVKM. Trimming pared 6 bases from V and 5 bases from J, leaving 22 bases between. The CDR3 sequence is 16 residues long. The CDR3 protein is CASRRRRDGQSETQYF. The CDR3 region has the DNA TGTGCCAGCAGGCGTAGGCGAGACGGCCAAAGCGAGACCCAGTACTTC.

This clone showed up just a few times. This chain uses TRBV29-1 with TRBJ2-6, with 8 nucleotides matching TRBD1. Germline CDR1 SQVTM, CDR2 ANQGSEA. This CDR3 comprises 15 residues. The V and J ends lost 7 bases and 2 bases, in that order; junction bases with no gene match: 7. DNA of the CDR3: TGCAGCGGGGACAGGCCCCCCCCTGGGGCCAACGTCCTGACTTTC. Amino acids: CSGDRPPPGANVLTF.

V gene TRBV5-1 combines with J gene TRBJ2-7, with 9 bases fitting TRBD2. The V gene's germline CDR1 is SGHRS and CDR2 YFSETQ. CDR3 length: 15 amino acids. V lost 2 bases to trimming and J lost 4 bases; unmatched junction nucleotides: 7. The CDR3 loop is CASSLRSGRGYEQYF. CDR3 DNA: TGCGCCAGCAGCTTACGTAGCGGGAGAGGGTACGAGCAGTACTTC.